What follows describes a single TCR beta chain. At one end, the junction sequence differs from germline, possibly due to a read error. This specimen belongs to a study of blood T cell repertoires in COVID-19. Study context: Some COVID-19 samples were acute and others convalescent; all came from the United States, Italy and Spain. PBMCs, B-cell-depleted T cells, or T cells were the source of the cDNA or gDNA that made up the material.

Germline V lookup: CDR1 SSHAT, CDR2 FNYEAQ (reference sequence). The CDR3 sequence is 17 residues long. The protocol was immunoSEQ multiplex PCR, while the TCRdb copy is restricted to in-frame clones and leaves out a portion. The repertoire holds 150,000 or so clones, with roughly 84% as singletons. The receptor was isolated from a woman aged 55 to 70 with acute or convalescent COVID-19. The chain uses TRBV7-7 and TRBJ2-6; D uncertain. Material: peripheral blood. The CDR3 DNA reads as TGTGCTAGCAGCCCCGTATGGCAGGCCTCTGGGGCCAACGTCCTGACTTTC. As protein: CASSPVWQASGANVLTF.